These T cell receptor beta chains were read from a single sample in a study of T cells in Graves' hyperthyroidism and ophthalmopathy. TCRdb used MiXCR to reprocess the multiplex PCR reads, holding one entry per CDR3 protein. The sample shows more than 300,000 distinct CDR3 sequences, approximately 13% of them seen only once. The source material was blood. These receptors all come from a woman in her sixties or seventies with Graves' hyperthyroidism. CDR3s include the opening cysteine and the closing phenylalanine or tryptophan. The D gene is left open where the match is weak. Clone size is shown for a subset of rows, as once, few, many or a class of expanded clone.

TGTGCCAGCCTTGGGAACATTCAGTACTTC,CASLGNIQYF,TRBJ2-4,-,TRBV6-1,-
TGCGCCAGCAGCTTTGGGAACAGGGCCGACACCGGGGAGCTGTTTTTT,CASSFGNRADTGELFF,TRBJ2-2,few,TRBV5-1,-
TGCGCCAGCAGCCAGGCCGGGACAGGGATGTATGGCTACACCTTC,CASSQAGTGMYGYTF,TRBJ1-2,-,TRBV4-1,TRBD1
TGTGCCAGCAGCTCCCCGAGGGCTAGCGGGAGGGCCTACAATGAGCAGTTCTTC,CASSSPRASGRAYNEQFF,TRBJ2-1,many,TRBV7-9,TRBD2
TGTGCCAGCAGCACCGGGACGAGAGGCTACACCTTC,CASSTGTRGYTF,TRBJ1-2,many,TRBV27,-
TGTGCCAGCCGAGGACAGGGCGCAGAGACCCAGTACTTC,CASRGQGAETQYF,TRBJ2-5,many,TRBV28,TRBD1
TGTGCCATCAGTGAGTCGAAGGGGGGACTTGGAAACACCATATATTTT,CAISESKGGLGNTIYF,TRBJ1-3,-,TRBV10-3,-
TGTGCCACCAGTGATTTAACTAACCCCCGGCAGCAGTACTTC,CATSDLTNPRQQYF,TRBJ2-7,-,TRBV24-1,-
TGTGCCAGCAGCTTAGGGGGCCAAGCTACTAGCACAGATACGCAGTATTTT,CASSLGGQATSTDTQYF,TRBJ2-3,few,TRBV7-8,-
TGCAGTGCTAGAGATTTTGGGGATCAGCCCCAGCATTTT,CSARDFGDQPQHF,TRBJ1-5,many,TRBV20-1,-
TGCGCCAGCAGTGTGACTAGCGGGAGTTTGGCCTCTACCTACGAGCAGTACTTC,CASSVTSGSLASTYEQYF,TRBJ2-7,-,TRBV4-1,TRBD2
TGTGCCAGTAGCGTCGCCCCTAACACAGATACGCAGTATTTT,CASSVAPNTDTQYF,TRBJ2-3,-,TRBV19,-
TGCAGTGCTAGAGATTTCAGGATTCTCAACTATGGCTACACCTTC,CSARDFRILNYGYTF,TRBJ1-2,many,TRBV20-1,-
TGCGCCAGCAGCCAGGGACTAGATCGTTCTCTCGGAAACGAGCAGTTCTTC,CASSQGLDRSLGNEQFF,TRBJ2-1,many,TRBV5-1,TRBD2
TGTGCCAGCTCAAATAGAGATCGGGGTGAAGCTTTCTTT,CASSNRDRGEAFF,TRBJ1-1,many,TRBV18,-
TGTGCCAGCAGCTTAGCGGGAGGGCTGAATGAGCAGTTCTTC,CASSLAGGLNEQFF,TRBJ2-1,many,TRBV7-9,TRBD2
TGTGCCAGCAGCTTGCGGGAGGGCCGCAATGAGCAGTTCTTC,CASSLREGRNEQFF,TRBJ2-1,many,TRBV7-8,TRBD2
TGCAGTGCTAGAGGCGGGACAGGGGGCGACTACGAGCAGTACTTC,CSARGGTGGDYEQYF,TRBJ2-7,few,TRBV20-1,TRBD1
TGTGCCAGCAGCTCACATACCCCCCTCGTGGAGGGTCCTTACAATGAGCAGTTCTTC,CASSSHTPLVEGPYNEQFF,TRBJ2-1,many,TRBV11-3,-
TGCAGTGCTAGAGATCGGACACGAAAACTGTTTTTT,CSARDRTRKLFF,TRBJ1-4,few,TRBV20-1,-
TGTGCCAGCAGCTTGGGGGGGTTGAAGCGGGAGAACCCCTACAATGAGCAGTTCTTC,CASSLGGLKRENPYNEQFF,TRBJ2-1,-,TRBV5-6,TRBD2
TGTGCCAGCTCACCACAGGGGGCGATGGGCTACACCTTC,CASSPQGAMGYTF,TRBJ1-2,many,TRBV18,TRBD1
TGTGCCAGTAGAGGACTATCGCGCGAGACCCAGTACTTC,CASRGLSRETQYF,TRBJ2-5,-,TRBV19,-